The 8 T cell receptor beta chains below come from one sample, sequenced in a study of vaccination effects on CD4 cells after COVID-19. Their recognized antigens are unknown. Produced via immunoSEQ multiplex PCR; TCRdb's table is partial and in-frame only. Among some 60,000 clones listed, 76% were seen once. Ahead of sequencing, the ViraFEST assay grew antigen-specific CD4+ T cells using viral peptide pools. Upon completion of roughly ten days in culture, CD4+ T cells were isolated. Neither prior SARS-CoV-2 infection nor positive nucleocapsid antibodies were present in the vaccine recipients. The source was CD4+ T cells from PBMCs cultured with HCoV-NL63 spike peptides, collected before COVID-19 vaccination. The receptors come from a human donor who received a COVID-19 vaccine.

The V call is TRBV5-4, the J call TRBJ1-6; D gene unclear. Trimming took 2 bases from V and 6 from J, leaving 9 bases between them. Per the germline V gene, CDR1 is SGHNT and CDR2 is YYREEE (reference sequence). The CDR3 covers 14 residues. The CDR3 reads CASSFGKTNSPLHF. Here the CDR3 DNA reads TGTGCCAGCAGCTTTGGCAAGACTAATTCACCCCTCCACTTT.

The chain is built from TRBV2 and TRBJ1-4, with 7 bases that match TRBD1. The V gene's germline CDR1 is SNHLY and CDR2 FYNNEI. Unmatched junction bases numbered 10, after V lost 7 bases and J lost 8 bases. This CDR3 has 14 amino acids. The CDR3: CASTRDREREKLFF. In DNA, the CDR3 is TGTGCCAGCACTAGAGACAGGGAAAGGGAAAAACTGTTTTTT.

The rearrangement joins TRBV29-1 to TRBJ1-2; unclear D gene. CDR1 is SQVTM, CDR2 ANQGSEA, per germline. There are 10 residues in the CDR3. Between the trimmed V and J ends, which lost 7 bases and 8 bases, there was a span of 11 bases. Here the CDR3 DNA reads TGCAGCGGACCGGACGGAGGCTACACCTTC. Its translation is CSGPDGGYTF.

In its sample, this clone was seen a few times. The chain joins TRBV5-1 to TRBJ1-2; 8 nucleotides align to TRBD1. The CDR3 consists of 15 residues. CDR1 is SGHRS, CDR2 YFSETQ, per germline. With V trimmed by 4 bases and J by 4 bases, 9 bases remained unmatched. CDR3 loop: CASSGVGQGAYGYTF. The CDR3 nucleotides are TGCGCCAGCAGCGGGGTAGGACAGGGCGCCTATGGCTACACCTTC. Drawing the rest from reference TRBV5-1 and TRBJ1-2, the complete variable domain is KAGVTQTPRYLIKTRGQQVTLSCSPISGHRSVSWYQQTPGQGLQFLFEYFSETQRNKGNFPGRFSGRQFSNSRSEMNVSTLELGDSALYLCASSGVGQGAYGYTFGSGTRLTVV.

The gene calls are TRBV4-3 and TRBJ2-3, with 7 nucleotides matching TRBD1. The trim removed 6 bases at V and 4 bases at J, leaving 13 bases unmatched. Germline-derived CDR1 and CDR2 are LGHNA and YSLEER. This CDR3 is built from 16 residues. The CDR3: CASSQHSRDSADTQYF. CDR3 in DNA: TGCGCCAGCAGTCAACATTCCCGGGACAGCGCAGATACGCAGTATTTT.

The rearrangement uses TRBV24-1 and TRBJ1-2; D ambiguous. Trimming took 4 bases from V and 1 from J, leaving 12 bases between them. This CDR3 is 15 amino acids long. The V gene's germline CDR1 is KGHDR and CDR2 SFDVKD. CDR3 sequence: CATSEPDGDNYGYTF. CDR3 DNA: TGTGCCACCAGTGAGCCGGACGGAGATAACTATGGCTACACCTTC.

V is TRBV24-1 and J is TRBJ2-3; no reliable D call. Trimming stripped 5 bases from V and 0 bases from J, with 11 bases between. The CDR3 contains 15 residues. Germline-derived CDR1 and CDR2 are KGHDR and SFDVKD. CDR3 residues: CATSVGMTSTDTQYF. The CDR3 DNA sequence: TGTGCCACCAGTGTCGGAATGACTAGCACAGATACGCAGTATTTT.

V usage is TRBV5-1 and J usage is TRBJ1-1, with 10 bases fitting TRBD1. Trimming took 2 bases from V and 3 from J; bases not matched to a gene: 7. The CDR3 runs to 16 residues. Germline CDR1 and CDR2: SGHRS and YFSETQ. The CDR3 region is CASSFRIGTGDTEAFF. The CDR3 region has the DNA TGCGCCAGCAGCTTCAGGATTGGGACAGGGGACACTGAAGCTTTCTTT.